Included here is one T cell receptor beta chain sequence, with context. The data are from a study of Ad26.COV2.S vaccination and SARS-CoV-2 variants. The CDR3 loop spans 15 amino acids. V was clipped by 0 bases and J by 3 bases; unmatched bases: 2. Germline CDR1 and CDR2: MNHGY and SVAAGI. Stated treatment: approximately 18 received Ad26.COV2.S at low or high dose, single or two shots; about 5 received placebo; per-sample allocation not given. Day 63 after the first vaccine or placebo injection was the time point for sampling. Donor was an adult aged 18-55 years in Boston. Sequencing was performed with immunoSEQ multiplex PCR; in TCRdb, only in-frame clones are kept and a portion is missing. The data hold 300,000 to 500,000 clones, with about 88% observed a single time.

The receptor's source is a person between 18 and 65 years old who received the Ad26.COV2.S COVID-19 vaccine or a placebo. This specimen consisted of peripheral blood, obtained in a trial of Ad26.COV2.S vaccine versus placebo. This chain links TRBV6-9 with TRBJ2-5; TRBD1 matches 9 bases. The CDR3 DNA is TGTGCCAGCAGTTATTCTTGGGACAGGGAAGAGACCCAGTACTTC. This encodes CASSYSWDREETQYF.